This passage covers 5 T cell receptor beta chains from one sample sequenced in a study of T cell responses to AZD1222 COVID-19 vaccine. Produced via immunoSEQ multiplex PCR; TCRdb's table is partial and in-frame only. The data hold some 90,000 clones, with about 85% observed a single time. Sequences were derived from peripheral blood, sampled on day 0 of AZD1222 vaccination. The receptor source for this set is an adult in good health.

This clone is a singleton in its sample. This chain joins TRBV2 and TRBJ1-5; tentatively, D is TRBD1 (5 bases). Trimming took off 0 bases at V and 5 bases at J, with 17 bases between the two ends. CDR1 and CDR2 (germline): SNHLY, FYNNEI. This CDR3 is 17 amino acids long. The CDR3 loop is CASSEALGDWGDQPQHF. CDR3 DNA sequence: TGTGCCAGCAGTGAAGCGCTGGGGGACTGGGGAGATCAGCCCCAGCATTTT.

This chain links TRBV27 with TRBJ2-2; D is unclear. V lost 6 bases to trimming and J lost 4 bases, with 21 bases between them. CDR1 is MNHEY, CDR2 SMNVEV, per germline (reference sequence). This CDR3 comprises 17 residues. The CDR3 is CASSPHKSSRVTGELFF. The CDR3 DNA reads as TGTGCCAGCAGCCCTCATAAGAGTAGTCGGGTCACCGGGGAGCTGTTTTTT.

The rearrangement uses TRBV12-5 and TRBJ1-4; D not certain. Germline values: CDR1 LGHNT, CDR2 FRNRAP. V lost 1 base and J 8 bases, leaving 11 bases between the germline ends. The CDR3 covers 14 residues. This CDR3 reads CASGLGNGAEKLFF. The CDR3 nucleotides read TGTGCTAGTGGTTTGGGTAACGGCGCAGAAAAACTGTTTTTT. Full variable domain (remainder filled in from reference TRBV12-5 and TRBJ1-4): DARVTQTPRHKVTEMGQEVTMRCQPILGHNTVFWYRQTMMQGLELLAYFRNRAPLDDSGMPKDRFSAEMPDATLATLKIQPSEPRDSAVYFCASGLGNGAEKLFFGSGTQLSVL.

The rearrangement uses TRBV29-1 and TRBJ2-5; weak D call: TRBD1 (6 bases). The CDR3 runs to 13 residues. The germline gives CDR1 SQVTM, CDR2 ANQGSEA. The V end lost 2 bases, the J end lost 5 bases, and 12 bases lay between the germline ends. The CDR3 nucleotides read TGCAGCGTTGAATCCTACAGGGTGGAGACCCAGTACTTC. Amino acids: CSVESYRVETQYF.

This chain uses TRBV2 with TRBJ1-5, with D possibly TRBD1 on 6 matching bases. Trimming stripped 7 bases from V and 5 bases from J, with 18 bases between. Per the germline V gene, CDR1 is SNHLY and CDR2 is FYNNEI. The CDR3 is 15 residues long. The CDR3 loop is CASTRGGQGHQPQHF. CDR3 DNA: TGTGCCAGCACCAGAGGGGGGCAGGGGCATCAGCCCCAGCATTTT.